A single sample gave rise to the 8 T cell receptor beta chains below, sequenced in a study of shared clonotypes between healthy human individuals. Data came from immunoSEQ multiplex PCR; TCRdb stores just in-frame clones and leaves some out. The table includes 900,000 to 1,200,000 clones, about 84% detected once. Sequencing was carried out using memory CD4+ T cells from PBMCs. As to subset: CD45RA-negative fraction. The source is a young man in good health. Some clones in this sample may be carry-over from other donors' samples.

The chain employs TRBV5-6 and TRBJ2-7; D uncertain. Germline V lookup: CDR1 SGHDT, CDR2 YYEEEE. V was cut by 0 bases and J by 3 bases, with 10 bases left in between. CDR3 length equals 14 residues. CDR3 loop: CASSLVYGFYEQYF. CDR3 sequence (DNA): TGTGCCAGCAGCTTGGTATACGGGTTCTACGAGCAGTACTTC.

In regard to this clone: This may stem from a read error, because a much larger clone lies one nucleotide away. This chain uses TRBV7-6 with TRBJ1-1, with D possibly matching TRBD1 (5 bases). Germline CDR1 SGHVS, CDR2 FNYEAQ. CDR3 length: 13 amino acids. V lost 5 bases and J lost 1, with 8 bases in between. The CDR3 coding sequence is TGTGCCAGCAGCCTAGGGGCGAACACTGAAGCTTTCTTT. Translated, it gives CASSLGANTEAFF. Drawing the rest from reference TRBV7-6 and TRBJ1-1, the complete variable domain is GAGVSQSPRYKVTKRGQDVALRCDPISGHVSLYWYRQALGQGPEFLTYFNYEAQQDKSGLPNDRFSAERPEGSISTLTIQRTEQRDSAMYRCASSLGANTEAFFGQGTRLTVV.

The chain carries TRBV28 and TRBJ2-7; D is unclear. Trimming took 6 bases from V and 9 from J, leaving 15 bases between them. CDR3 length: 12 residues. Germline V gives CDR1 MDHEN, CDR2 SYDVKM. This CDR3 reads CASSQVKTSQYF. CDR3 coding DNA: TGTGCCAGCAGCCAGGTAAAGACCTCGCAGTACTTC.

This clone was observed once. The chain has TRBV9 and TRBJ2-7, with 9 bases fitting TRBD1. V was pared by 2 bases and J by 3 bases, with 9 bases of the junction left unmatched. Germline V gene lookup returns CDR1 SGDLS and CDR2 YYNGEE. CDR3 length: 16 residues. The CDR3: CASSVVAGTGIYEQYF. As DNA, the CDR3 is TGTGCCAGCAGCGTCGTAGCCGGGACAGGGATCTACGAGCAGTACTTC.

The CDR3 nucleotides read TGTGCCAGCAGCTTTGAAGTTCGGGGGGGAGAGACCCAGTACTTC. Residues: CASSFEVRGGETQYF. The chain combines TRBV7-9 with TRBJ2-5; TRBD2 matches 8 bases. With V trimmed by 3 bases and J by 4 bases, 7 bases remained unmatched. CDR1 and CDR2 (germline): SEHNR, FQNEAQ (reference sequence). The CDR3 sequence is 15 residues long.

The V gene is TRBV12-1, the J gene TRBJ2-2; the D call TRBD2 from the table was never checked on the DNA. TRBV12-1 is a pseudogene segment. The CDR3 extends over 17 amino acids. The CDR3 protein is CASSMTSGRGGTGELFF. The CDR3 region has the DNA TGTGCCAGCAGCATGACTAGCGGGAGGGGCGGCACCGGGGAGCTGTTTTTT.

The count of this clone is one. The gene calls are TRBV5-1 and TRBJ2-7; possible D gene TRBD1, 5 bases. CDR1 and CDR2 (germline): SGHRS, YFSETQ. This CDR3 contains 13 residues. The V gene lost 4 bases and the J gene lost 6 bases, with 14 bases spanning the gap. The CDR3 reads CASSVGRVGEQYF. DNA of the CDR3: TGCGCCAGCAGCGTTGGCAGGGTGGGCGAGCAGTACTTC.

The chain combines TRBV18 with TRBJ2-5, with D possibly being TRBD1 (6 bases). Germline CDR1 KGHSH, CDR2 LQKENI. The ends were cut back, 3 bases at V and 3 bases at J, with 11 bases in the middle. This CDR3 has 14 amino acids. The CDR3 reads CASSPATGKETQYF. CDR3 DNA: TGTGCCAGCTCACCCGCAACAGGGAAAGAGACCCAGTACTTC.